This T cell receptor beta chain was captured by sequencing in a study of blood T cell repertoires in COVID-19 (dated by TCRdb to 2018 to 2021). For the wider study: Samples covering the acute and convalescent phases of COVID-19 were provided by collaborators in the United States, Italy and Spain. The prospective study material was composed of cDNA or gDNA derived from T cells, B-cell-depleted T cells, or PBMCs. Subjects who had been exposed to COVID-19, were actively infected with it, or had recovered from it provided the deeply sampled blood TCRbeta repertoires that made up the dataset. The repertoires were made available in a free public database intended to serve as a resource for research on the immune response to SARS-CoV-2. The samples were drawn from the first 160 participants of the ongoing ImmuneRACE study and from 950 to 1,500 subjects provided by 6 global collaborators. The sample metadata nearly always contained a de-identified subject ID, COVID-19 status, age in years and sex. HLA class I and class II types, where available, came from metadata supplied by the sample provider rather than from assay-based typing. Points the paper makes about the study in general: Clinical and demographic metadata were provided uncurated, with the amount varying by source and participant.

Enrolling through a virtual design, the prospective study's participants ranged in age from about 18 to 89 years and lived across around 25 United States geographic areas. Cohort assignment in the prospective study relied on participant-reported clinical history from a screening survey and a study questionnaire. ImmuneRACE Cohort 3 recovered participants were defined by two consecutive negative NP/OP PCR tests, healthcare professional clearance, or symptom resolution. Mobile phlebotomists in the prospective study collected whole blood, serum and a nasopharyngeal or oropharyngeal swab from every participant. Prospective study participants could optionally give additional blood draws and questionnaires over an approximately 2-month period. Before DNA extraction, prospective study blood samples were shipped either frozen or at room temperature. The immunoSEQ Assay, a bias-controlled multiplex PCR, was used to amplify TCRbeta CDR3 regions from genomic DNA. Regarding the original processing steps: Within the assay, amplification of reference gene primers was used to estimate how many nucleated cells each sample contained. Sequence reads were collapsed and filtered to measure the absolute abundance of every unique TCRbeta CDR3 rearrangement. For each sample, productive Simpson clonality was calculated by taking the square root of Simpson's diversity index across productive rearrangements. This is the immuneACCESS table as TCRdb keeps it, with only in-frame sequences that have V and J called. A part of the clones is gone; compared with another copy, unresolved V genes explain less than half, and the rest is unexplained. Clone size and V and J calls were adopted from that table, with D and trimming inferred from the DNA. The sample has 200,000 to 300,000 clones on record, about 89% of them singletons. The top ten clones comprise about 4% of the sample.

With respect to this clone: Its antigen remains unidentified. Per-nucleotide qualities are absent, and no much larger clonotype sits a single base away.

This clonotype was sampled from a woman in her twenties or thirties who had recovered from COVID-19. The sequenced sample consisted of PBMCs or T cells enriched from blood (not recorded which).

The CDR3 reads as follows: CASSTDRGQGGYTF. DNA sequence: TGTGCCAGTAGTACTGACAGGGGGCAGGGAGGCTACACCTTC. This sequence uses TRBV19 and TRBJ1-2, with 10 middle bases fitting TRBD1. The CDR3 spans 14 residues, from the cysteine through the phenylalanine. Left in the record is the CDR3 DNA by itself, 42 bases read in frame from the first base. Based on the germline V gene (reference sequence), the CDR1 and CDR2 sequences are LNHDA and SQIVND. V and J are trimmed by 4 bases and 8 bases, and the gene matches miss 7 bases of the junction.